This section outlines one T cell receptor beta chain sequence together with its context. The germline V gene has CDR1 SGHDN and CDR2 FVKESK. The V gene lost 4 bases and the J gene lost 8 bases, with 14 bases spanning the gap. The CDR3 sequence is 13 residues long. The sample is drawn from a study of blood T cell repertoires in COVID-19. Study-wide background: Spain, Italy and the United States supplied samples that represented acute and convalescent COVID-19. Sources were T cells, B-cell-depleted T cells, or PBMCs; the material itself was cDNA or gDNA.

Only in-frame clones appear in the TCRdb table, and some are missing; sequencing was by immunoSEQ multiplex PCR. This sample has 130,000 to 150,000 clones, with around four fifths found just once. The chain has TRBV14 and TRBJ1-2; D unclear. This receptor was taken from a middle-aged woman who had recovered from COVID-19. The source material was PBMCs or T cells enriched from blood (not recorded which). The CDR3 sequence: CASSPGITRGYTF. In nucleotides, the CDR3 is TGTGCCAGCAGCCCCGGGATAACAAGGGGCTACACCTTC.